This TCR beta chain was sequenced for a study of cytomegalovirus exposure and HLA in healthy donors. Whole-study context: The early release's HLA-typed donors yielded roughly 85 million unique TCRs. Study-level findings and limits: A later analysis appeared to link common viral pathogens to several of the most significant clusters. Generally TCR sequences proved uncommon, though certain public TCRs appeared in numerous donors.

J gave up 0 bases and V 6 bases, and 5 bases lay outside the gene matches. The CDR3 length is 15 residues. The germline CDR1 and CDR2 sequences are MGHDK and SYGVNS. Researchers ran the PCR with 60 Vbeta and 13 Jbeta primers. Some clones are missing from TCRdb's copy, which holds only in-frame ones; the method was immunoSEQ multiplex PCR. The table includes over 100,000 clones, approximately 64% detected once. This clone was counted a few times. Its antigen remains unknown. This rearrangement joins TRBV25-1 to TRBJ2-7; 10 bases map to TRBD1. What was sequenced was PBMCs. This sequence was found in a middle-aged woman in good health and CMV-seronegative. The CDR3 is CASSGTGENSYEQYF. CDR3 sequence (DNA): TGTGCCAGCAGCGGGACAGGGGAAAACTCCTACGAGCAGTACTTC.